This T cell receptor beta chain was found in a study of tumor and adjacent non-tumor tissue in lung cancer. The study's findings and limits: Compared with tumor, normal lung showed significantly lower TCR diversity.

No cell sorting was done before RNA was extracted from the tissue. Regarding this clonotype: Its antigen is currently unknown. The junction departs from the called germline gene at one end, perhaps through a read error.

TCRbeta libraries were built with three rounds of nested PCR, modified from ARM-PCR. TCRdb reprocessed the multiplex PCR reads with MiXCR, giving one entry per CDR3 protein. Of more than 75,000 distinct CDR3 sequences in the sample, around 80% are singletons; the top ten hold 13%. The germline CDR1 and CDR2 sequences are SQVTM and ANQGSEA. This CDR3 comprises 14 residues. The clonotype comes from a woman aged 45-59 years with non-small cell lung cancer. The sample consisted of lung tumor tissue. The V and J genes are TRBV29-1 and TRBJ2-1; 9 positions match TRBD2. The DNA of the CDR3 is TGCAGCATTGAATGGCTAGCGGGATACAATGAGCAGTTCTTC. It specifies CSIEWLAGYNEQFF.